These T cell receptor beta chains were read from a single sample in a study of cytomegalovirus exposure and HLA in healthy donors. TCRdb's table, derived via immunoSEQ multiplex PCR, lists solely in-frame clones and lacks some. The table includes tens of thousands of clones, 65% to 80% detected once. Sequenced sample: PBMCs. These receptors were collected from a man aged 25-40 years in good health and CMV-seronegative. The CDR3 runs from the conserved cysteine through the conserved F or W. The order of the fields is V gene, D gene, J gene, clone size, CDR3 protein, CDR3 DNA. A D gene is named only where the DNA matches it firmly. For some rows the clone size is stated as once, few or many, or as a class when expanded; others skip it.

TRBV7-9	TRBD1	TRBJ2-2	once	CASSPGQGNTGELFF	TGTGCCAGCAGCCCCGGACAGGGGAACACCGGGGAGCTGTTTTTT
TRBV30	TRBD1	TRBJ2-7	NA	CAWSYPGTGGYEQYF	TGTGCCTGGAGTTATCCCGGGACAGGGGGCTACGAGCAGTACTTC
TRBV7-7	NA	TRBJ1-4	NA	CASSQTTATNEKLFF	TGTGCCAGCAGCCAGACTACCGCAACTAATGAAAAACTGTTTTTT
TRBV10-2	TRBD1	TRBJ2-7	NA	CASSDRGFGAFRDEQYF	TGCGCCAGCAGTGACAGGGGGTTTGGGGCGTTTCGAGACGAGCAGTACTTC
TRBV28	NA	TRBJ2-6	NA	CASSPTTGFDFSGANVLTF	TGTGCCAGCAGTCCGACGACAGGTTTCGACTTCTCTGGGGCCAACGTCCTGACTTTC
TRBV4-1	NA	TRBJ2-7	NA	CASSQEGGQSSYEQYF	TGCGCCAGCAGCCAAGAAGGTGGGCAGAGCTCCTACGAGCAGTACTTC
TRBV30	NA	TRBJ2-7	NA	CACIANGGVWEQYF	TGTGCCTGTATAGCAAACGGGGGTGTTTGGGAGCAGTACTTC
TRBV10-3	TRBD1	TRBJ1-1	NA	CAILGQGNTEAFF	TGTGCCATCCTAGGACAGGGGAACACTGAAGCTTTCTTT
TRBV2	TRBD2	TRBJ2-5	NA	CASSEMGRGGQETQYF	TGTGCCAGCAGTGAGATGGGGCGGGGGGGCCAAGAGACCCAGTACTTC
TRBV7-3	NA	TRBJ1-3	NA	CASSSDSGNTIYF	TGTGCCAGCAGTTCGGACAGTGGAAACACCATATATTTT
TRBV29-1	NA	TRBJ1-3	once	CSVASYGAGNTIYF	TGCAGCGTAGCCTCCTACGGGGCTGGAAACACCATATATTTT
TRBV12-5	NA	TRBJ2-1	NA	CASGPGTTYNEQFF	TGTGCTAGTGGACCCGGGACAACCTACAATGAGCAGTTCTTC
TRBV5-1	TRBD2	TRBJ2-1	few	CASSPGGGGNYNEQFF	TGCGCCAGCAGTCCGGGTGGGGGAGGGAACTACAATGAGCAGTTCTTC
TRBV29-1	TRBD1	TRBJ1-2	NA	CSVEEDRGSYGYTF	TGCAGCGTTGAAGAGGACAGGGGCTCGTATGGCTACACCTTC
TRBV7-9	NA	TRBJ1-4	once	CASSLGGIGEKLFF	TGTGCCAGCAGCTTGGGGGGGATAGGTGAAAAACTGTTTTTT
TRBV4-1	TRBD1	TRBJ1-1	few	CASSQQPGQGASVNTEAFF	TGCGCCAGCAGCCAGCAACCGGGACAGGGGGCTTCGGTGAACACTGAAGCTTTCTTT
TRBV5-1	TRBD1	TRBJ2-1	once	CASRPDRVDFGEQFF	TGCGCCAGCAGACCGGACAGGGTTGACTTCGGTGAGCAGTTCTTC
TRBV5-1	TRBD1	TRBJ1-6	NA	CASSLQTGAGSPLHF	TGCGCCAGCAGCTTACAGACAGGGGCAGGGTCACCCCTCCACTTT
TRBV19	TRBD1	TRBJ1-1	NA	CASSRDIGGTAEAFF	TGTGCCAGTAGTAGGGATATCGGAGGGACAGCTGAAGCTTTCTTT
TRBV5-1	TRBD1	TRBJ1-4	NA	CASSWDRANEKLFF	TGCGCCAGCAGCTGGGACAGGGCTAATGAAAAACTGTTTTTT
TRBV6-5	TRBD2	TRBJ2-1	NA	CASSYVDGGAGNEQFF	TGTGCCAGCAGTTACGTCGACGGGGGGGCCGGTAATGAGCAGTTCTTC
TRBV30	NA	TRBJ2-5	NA	CAWSVLAGKETQYF	TGTGCCTGGAGTGTACTTGCGGGCAAAGAGACCCAGTACTTC
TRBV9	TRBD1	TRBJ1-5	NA	CASSVGQGLNQPQHF	TGTGCCAGCAGCGTGGGACAGGGTCTCAATCAGCCCCAGCATTTT
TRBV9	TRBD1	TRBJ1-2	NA	CASSVSGQGPYGYTF	TGTGCCAGCAGCGTTTCGGGACAGGGCCCCTATGGCTACACCTTC
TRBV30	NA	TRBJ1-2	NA	CAWDQGRNYGCTF	TGTGCCTGGGACCAGGGGCGAAACTATGGCTGCACCTTC
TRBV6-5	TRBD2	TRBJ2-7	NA	CASSYEAASGAYEQYF	TGTGCCAGCAGTTACGAGGCGGCTAGCGGGGCCTACGAGCAGTACTTC
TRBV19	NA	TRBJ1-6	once	CASSTLQRGMNSPLHF	TGTGCCAGTAGTACGCTACAAAGAGGGATGAATTCACCCCTCCACTTT
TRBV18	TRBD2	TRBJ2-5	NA	CASSPESSGGETQYF	TGTGCCAGCTCACCAGAATCTAGCGGGGGAGAGACCCAGTACTTC
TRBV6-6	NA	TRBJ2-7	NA	CASSRQVDEQYF	TGTGCCAGCAGCCGACAGGTAGACGAGCAGTACTTC
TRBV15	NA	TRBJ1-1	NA	CATALRAMNTEAFF	TGTGCCACCGCCCTCAGGGCAATGAACACTGAAGCTTTCTTT
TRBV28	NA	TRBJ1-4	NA	CASSFFPLSSRGEKLFF	TGTGCCAGCAGTTTCTTTCCTCTATCTTCCCGAGGTGAAAAACTGTTTTTT
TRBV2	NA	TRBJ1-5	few	CASSVSGNQPQHF	TGTGCCAGCAGTGTTTCGGGCAATCAGCCCCAGCATTTT
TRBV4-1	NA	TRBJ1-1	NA	CASSQAPGPTGRGAFF	TGCGCCAGCAGCCAAGCTCCGGGACCTACCGGACGGGGGGCTTTCTTT
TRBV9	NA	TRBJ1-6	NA	CASSPQGGDNSPLHF	TGTGCCAGCAGCCCCCAAGGCGGGGATAATTCACCCCTCCACTTT
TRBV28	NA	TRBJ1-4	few	CACTRGVGEKLFF	TGTGCCTGCACCCGGGGGGTTGGGGAAAAACTGTTTTTT
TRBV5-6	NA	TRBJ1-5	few	CASSLSSRRGQYQPQHF	TGTGCCAGCAGCTTAAGTAGTCGGAGGGGTCAGTATCAGCCCCAGCATTTT
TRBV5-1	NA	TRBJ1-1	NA	CASSQATGTPEAFF	TGCGCCAGCAGCCAGGCCACAGGGACGCCTGAAGCTTTCTTT
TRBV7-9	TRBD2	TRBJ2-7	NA	CASSLAEPSGWSSYEQYF	TGTGCCAGCAGCTTAGCTGAGCCTAGCGGGTGGAGCTCCTACGAGCAGTACTTC
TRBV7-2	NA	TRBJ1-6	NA	CASSLYDPLTNSPLHF	TGTGCCAGCAGCTTATACGACCCTTTGACAAATTCACCCCTCCACTTT
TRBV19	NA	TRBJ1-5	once	CASGQHSNQPQHF	TGTGCCAGCGGACAACATAGCAATCAGCCCCAGCATTTT